This TCR beta chain comes out of a study of blood T cell repertoires in COVID-19. This table comes from immunoSEQ multiplex PCR, and its TCRdb copy is limited to in-frame clones, with some not included. The profile shows 310,000 or so clones, more than 70% of them singletons. This CDR3 spans 15 amino acids. V dropped 7 bases and J dropped 9; count of bases not matched to a gene: 12. Per germline, CDR1 WNHNN and CDR2 SYGVQD (reference sequence). The clonotype comes from a woman aged 45-60 years with acute or convalescent COVID-19. Material for sequencing was peripheral blood. V usage is TRBV10-1 and J usage is TRBJ2-1; TRBD2 aligns across 10 bases. CDR3 sequence reads: CASTQQREGLSEQFF. In DNA, the CDR3 is TGCGCCAGCACCCAACAGCGGGAGGGCCTTAGTGAGCAGTTCTTC.